This record looks at one T cell receptor (beta chain) sequence and its context. Its antigen is currently not known. Base qualities are not provided; no much larger clone lies one nucleotide away. The donors were healthy, HIV-negative adults with no recently reported acute infections or vaccinations. Only Caucasian adults living in Nashville, Tennessee, USA were represented among the donors. CD4+ T cells were enriched through magnetic negative selection, after which naive cells were positively selected on CD45RA and the remaining negative fraction served as the memory subset. Blood was obtained by leukapheresis, after which PBMCs were separated by Ficoll-Histopaque density gradient centrifugation and cryopreserved in liquid nitrogen vapor phase. Analytical flow cytometry was used to check the purity and quantity of every magnetically sorted T cell population. Each sorted fraction had its genomic DNA isolated and then quantified by UV absorbance on a Nanodrop 2000c.

This entry comes from a study of shared clonotypes between healthy human individuals (TCRdb year 2020). Concerning the study at large: The cohort included three men and a couple of women between 18 and 49 years of age. For each donor, three plates each were used for CD4 naive and CD4 memory, two plates were used for CD8 naive, and one plate was used for CD8 memory. To estimate repertoire size and how much clonotypes are shared between individuals, the study performed deep sequencing of blood TCR repertoires from 4 to 6 healthy adults. Leukapheresis yielded between about 0.9 and 9.5 billion PBMCs per donor. Different laboratories and diverse techniques were used to prepare libraries and sequence TCR repertoires, to increase sequencing depth and limit assay-specific biases.

TCR CDR3 regions were amplified from genomic DNA by multiplex PCR using the deep immunoSEQ assay. Extracted genomic DNA from each cell subset was distributed evenly across all wells of several immunoSEQ 96-well plates, and each plate was treated as a replicate. Each replicate PCR for sorted subsets received about 220 ng genomic DNA, equal to some 32,000 T cell genomes. The purified libraries were quantified using a Qubit 3.0 fluorometer, sized with a Bioanalyzer 2100, and then quantified again using the KAPA Library Quantification kit. Every immunoSEQ 96-well plate was sequenced on a separate single-read 150-cycle Illumina NextSeq 550 flow cell. The original pipeline was this. The immunoSEQ output contained only junctional sequences without quality scores, so filtering could not match that applied to full-length reads. To assign V/J genes and CDR3, sequences were annotated using PyIR, a Python wrapper for IgBLAST v1.9, with IMGT germline references. Reads were removed for weak V/J assignments (E-value above 1e-6), missing CDR3, stop codons, out-of-frame junctions, or ambiguous translated residues. V3J clonotypes were defined as sequences sharing an identical inferred V gene, J gene, and CDR3 amino acid sequence. Percentage overlap between repertoires was calculated by dividing the number of shared unique clonotypes by the size of the smaller repertoire. Repertoire richness was assessed with RTK rarefaction, the Chao1 estimator, and Recon v2.1 estimates of unobserved clonotypes. Generation probabilities for all TCRbeta clonotypes obtained by the gDNA method from four donors were computed using OLGA. Sourced from immuneACCESS, this table was stored by TCRdb with only in-frame sequences that have V and J called. A share of the clones is absent; for the studies checked, an unresolved V gene accounts for under half, and the remainder has no known explanation. D and trimming were read from the DNA, whereas the V and J calls and clone size are those reported in that table. This sample has nearly 1,000,000 clones in its table, and over 75% of those were observed once. The top ten constitute around 1.5% of the sample.

Findings and caveats that apply to the study as a whole: Across a few donors, 4.5% to 6.5% of naive CD4, approximately 3.6% of naive CD8, 2.3% of memory CD4, and roughly 0.4% of memory CD8 clonotypes were shared. Compared with non-shared clonotypes, clonotypes shared by all four sorted-subset donors had higher generation probabilities. Even with the large sequencing depth, rarefaction of the sorted-subset datasets indicated that sequencing was incomplete. Pairwise subsampling led to the expectation that sequencing depth would affect the degree of clonotype sharing among donors. Because the study included only a small number of donors, the genetic and exposure-history diversity represented was limited. Sampling was limited to blood, and TCR repertoires in tissue likely differ from TCR repertoires in blood. Naive subsets generally had larger estimated clonotype richness than memory subsets did.

This TCR derives from a man aged 18-30 years in good health. The sequencing sample was made of memory CD4+ T cells sorted from blood. Sample cell subset or site, as interpreted from the label and publication: CD45RA-negative fraction.

The CDR3 loop reads CASSPLGGDSTDTQYF. The nucleotide sequence is given as TGTGCCAGCTCACCACTTGGCGGGGATAGCACAGATACGCAGTATTTT. The chain is encoded by TRBV18 joined to TRBJ2-3; TRBD2 might be the D gene, on 6 matching bases. CDR3 length: 16 amino acids, cysteine to phenylalanine. This entry keeps only the CDR3 DNA: 48 bases, framed from base 1. V is clipped by 1 base and J by 0 bases, and the sequence between their germline boundaries is 11 bases long. CDR1 and CDR2 were assigned from the germline V gene as KGHSH and LQKENI.